This T cell receptor beta chain came from a study of OX40 agonist ivuxolimab in advanced cancers. The germline V gene encodes CDR1 SQVTM and CDR2 ANQGSEA. Unmatched junction bases numbered 11, after V lost 3 bases and J lost 8 bases. The CDR3 has 15 residues. Sequenced by immunoSEQ multiplex PCR; TCRdb stores in-frame clones only, minus some. The table has some 130,000 clones, 90% seen once. V and J are TRBV29-1 and TRBJ2-1, with 9 bases aligning to TRBD2. The sequence was obtained from an adult with an advanced solid tumor such as melanoma, head and neck, liver or kidney cancer. The sequencing here drew on CD4+ or CD8+ T cells sorted from blood, taken in a trial of the OX40 agonist ivuxolimab. CDR3 sequence: CSVEYWREGPDEQFF. CDR3 sequence (DNA): TGCAGCGTTGAGTACTGGCGGGAGGGCCCGGATGAGCAGTTCTTC.